This T cell receptor (beta chain) was sequenced during a study of T cell responses to AZD1222 COVID-19 vaccine. Pooling covered second doses at about 4 or about 12 weeks. The table came from immunoSEQ multiplex PCR; TCRdb's copy has only in-frame clones and leaves some out. The sample shows approximately 100,000 clones, 87% of them seen only once. The germline CDR1 and CDR2 sequences are GTSNPN and SVGIG (reference sequence). The V and J ends lost 5 bases and 12 bases respectively, with 19 bases between them. This CDR3 is 12 amino acids long. The sample was peripheral blood, taken 28 days after the second AZD1222 dose. This rearrangement joins TRBV30 to TRBJ1-2; D gene unclear. The sequence derives from an adult who received the AZD1222 COVID-19 vaccine. The CDR3 loop reads CAWSTGGSIHTF. Here the CDR3 DNA reads TGTGCCTGGTCGACCGGCGGTAGTATACACACCTTC.